This TCR beta chain came from a study of blood T cell repertoires in COVID-19. V was pared by 1 base and J by 8 bases, with 17 bases between. The CDR3 runs 15 residues. Germline V gives CDR1 MGHRA, CDR2 YSYEKL. The method was immunoSEQ multiplex PCR; TCRdb's version includes in-frame clones alone and lacks a portion of them. This table holds approximately 72,000 clones, roughly 86% found once. The sample was peripheral blood. This chain links TRBV4-1 with TRBJ1-2; D is uncertain. The sequence was obtained from a man between 45 and 60 years old with acute or convalescent COVID-19. The CDR3 loop is CASSQVSRVAEGYTF. The CDR3, as DNA: TGCGCCAGCAGCCAAGTAAGTCGGGTAGCAGAGGGCTACACCTTC.